This T cell receptor beta chain came from a study of Ad26.COV2.S vaccination and SARS-CoV-2 variants. The study, taken as a whole, reports: For non-spike TCRs, breadth in vaccine recipients resembled that in placebo recipients. After vaccination, reports described spike-specific CD8+ and CD4+ T cell responses as showing substantial breadth. Vaccinees showed greater spike-specific TCR breadth than placebo recipients.

Germline loops: CDR1 LGHDT, CDR2 YNNKEL (reference sequence). This CDR3 is 13 amino acids long. V was trimmed by 0 bases and J by 4 bases, leaving 5 bases between them. TCRdb's table, derived via immunoSEQ multiplex PCR, lists solely in-frame clones and lacks some. The top ten hold under 6% of the sample, which has about 350,000 clones, around 89% seen once. This clone was observed a few times. Its matching antigen is unknown. Other DNA sequences within the sample encode an identical CDR3. Described treatment: roughly 20 received Ad26.COV2.S at low or high dose, single or two shots; 5 received placebo; per-sample allocation not given. Day 63 after the first injection of vaccine or placebo was the sampling time. An adult donor aged 18-55 years was enrolled in Boston.

The sequencing here drew on peripheral blood, taken in a trial of Ad26.COV2.S vaccine versus placebo. This chain links TRBV3-1 (or the pseudogene TRBV3-2) with TRBJ2-3; the D is unclear. The receptor was isolated from a person aged 18 to 59 who received the Ad26.COV2.S COVID-19 vaccine or a placebo. In DNA, the CDR3 is TGTGCCAGCAGCCAAGATCGGGCAGATACGCAGTATTTT. Translating it yields CASSQDRADTQYF.